Shown below are 22 T cell receptor beta chains from a single sample sequenced in a study of cytomegalovirus exposure and HLA in healthy donors. It was with 60 Vbeta and 13 Jbeta primers that the PCR ran. The table came from immunoSEQ multiplex PCR; TCRdb's copy has only in-frame clones and leaves some out. The sample lists around 150,000 clones, 60% to 80% occurring once. Sequencing input: PBMCs. These receptors originate from a woman between 45 and 60 years old in good health and CMV-seropositive.

This rearrangement joins TRBV2 to TRBJ2-7; 9 bases are a match to TRBD1. The CDR3 extends over 14 amino acids. Germline CDR1 and CDR2: SNHLY and FYNNEI. V trimming: 7 bases; J trimming: 0 bases; junction bases outside the gene matches: 4. The CDR3 DNA is TGTGCCAGCAAAGGACAGGGGTACTCCTACGAGCAGTACTTC. It encodes CASKGQGYSYEQYF.

J is TRBJ2-1 and V is TRBV4-3, with TRBD1 as a possible D gene (6 bases). CDR1 LGHNA and CDR2 YSLEER come from the germline V gene. The CDR3 has 13 amino acids. Trimming removed 5 bases from V and 7 bases from J, with 12 bases in between. CDR3 coding DNA: TGCGCCAGCAGCGGAGGAAGGGGGAATGAGCAGTTCTTC. It yields the protein CASSGGRGNEQFF.

The chain uses TRBV5-5 and TRBJ2-5; 7 positions match TRBD2. The CDR3 has 16 amino acids. J lost 6 bases, V lost 0 bases, and 11 bases had no gene match. Germline CDR1 and CDR2: SGHKS and YYEKEE (reference sequence). This chain's CDR3 is CASSLGGFGGRKTQYF. CDR3 nucleotide sequence: TGTGCCAGCAGCTTGGGGGGGTTTGGCGGGAGAAAGACCCAGTACTTC. Complete variable domain (other parts from reference TRBV5-5 and TRBJ2-5): DAGVTQSPTHLIKTRGQQVTLRCSPISGHKSVSWYQQVLGQGPQFIFQYYEKEERGRGNFPDRFSARQFPNYSSELNVNALLLGDSALYLCASSLGGFGGRKTQYFGPGTRLLVL.

The V call is TRBV6-5, the J call TRBJ1-2; perhaps TRBD1 as D (6 bases). The germline V and J ends were trimmed by 6 bases and 8 bases, with 13 bases remaining between them. Germline lookup yields CDR1 MNHEY and CDR2 SVGAGI. This CDR3 region has 12 residues. CDR3 DNA sequence: TGTGCCAGCAGGCGCTACAGGGAAGGCTACACCTTC. Its translation is CASRRYREGYTF.

The V gene is TRBV13, the J gene TRBJ1-2; unclear D gene. V was pared by 5 bases and J by 0 bases, with 13 bases between. CDR3 size: 15 residues. Germline loops: CDR1 PRHDT, CDR2 FYEKMQ (reference sequence). In nucleotides, the CDR3 is TGTGCCAGCAGCCTGAGGGCCACCCCTAACTATGGCTACACCTTC. It yields the protein CASSLRATPNYGYTF.

The chain carries TRBV6-5 and TRBJ1-1, with a possible D match to TRBD1 (6 bases). The CDR3 sequence is 14 residues long. CDR1 is MNHEY, CDR2 SVGAGI, per germline. The V and J ends lost 2 bases and 4 bases respectively, with 11 bases between them. This chain's CDR3 is CASSYVDSTTEAFF. CDR3 DNA sequence: TGTGCCAGCAGTTACGTGGACAGCACCACTGAAGCTTTCTTT.

This chain links TRBV5-4 with TRBJ2-1; 11 nucleotides align to TRBD2. The CDR3 is 15 amino acids. CDR1 SGHNT and CDR2 YYREEE come from the germline V gene (reference sequence). V dropped 4 bases and J dropped 9; count of bases not matched to a gene: 9. CDR3 bases: TGTGCCAGCAGCCCCGGGGTAGCGGGAGGGGTTGAGCAGTTCTTC. Protein product: CASSPGVAGGVEQFF.

This clone was found once. The chain recombines TRBV7-8 with TRBJ1-1; no firm D call. Trimming pared 5 bases from V and 1 base from J, leaving 11 bases between. The V gene's germline CDR1 is SGHVS and CDR2 FQNEAQ. The CDR3 totals 14 residues. In DNA form, the CDR3 reads TGTGCCAGCAGCCCTATTACGGGGAACACTGAAGCTTTCTTT. Protein product: CASSPITGNTEAFF.

The rearrangement links TRBV18 to TRBJ2-1, with TRBD2 matching over 8 bases. Losses at the gene ends were 5 bases for V and 6 bases for J; bases not matched to a gene: 9. CDR3 length: 15 residues. Germline CDR1 and CDR2: KGHSH and LQKENI. CDR3 region: CASSAQRESGNEQFF. CDR3 in DNA: TGTGCCAGCTCAGCTCAGCGGGAGTCGGGCAATGAGCAGTTCTTC.

The chain combines TRBV4-1 with TRBJ2-1, with 16 bases that match TRBD2. Germline lookup yields CDR1 MGHRA and CDR2 YSYEKL. There are 17 residues in the CDR3. J gave up 8 bases and V 4 bases, and 8 bases lay outside the gene matches. CDR3 coding DNA: TGCGCCAGCAGCCCAGGGACTAGCGGGGGGGCCGGGGATGAGCAGTTCTTC. This codes for CASSPGTSGGAGDEQFF.

The chain's CDR3 is CAVGTSGYNEQFF. CDR3 sequence (DNA): TGTGCCGTTGGGACTAGCGGCTACAATGAGCAGTTCTTC. The V call is TRBV28, the J call TRBJ2-1, with 11 bases identical to TRBD2. CDR3 size: 13 residues. CDR1 is MDHEN, CDR2 SYDVKM, per germline. V dropped 11 bases and J dropped 3; count of bases not matched to a gene: 3.

The chain recombines TRBV6-6 with TRBJ2-5; D not certain. Germline CDR1 MNHNY, CDR2 SVGAGI (reference sequence). CDR3 length: 14 residues. V dropped 2 bases and J dropped 1 base, with 8 bases sitting between them. This CDR3 reads CASSYDWLQETQYF. The CDR3 DNA reads TGTGCCAGCAGTTACGACTGGCTCCAAGAGACCCAGTACTTC.

The chain carries TRBV14 and TRBJ2-3, with 10 positions matching TRBD2. CDR1 SGHDN and CDR2 FVKESK come from the germline V gene. There are 17 residues in the CDR3. V was pared by 0 bases and J by 0 bases, with 3 bases of the junction left unmatched. This chain's CDR3 is CASSQDLTSGSTDTQYF. CDR3 DNA: TGTGCCAGCAGCCAAGACTTGACTAGCGGGAGCACAGATACGCAGTATTTT. Combining the CDR3 with reference TRBV14 and TRBJ2-3 gives the whole variable domain EAGVTQFPSHSVIEKGQTVTLRCDPISGHDNLYWYRRVMGKEIKFLLHFVKESKQDESGMPNNRFLAERTGGTYSTLKVQPAELEDSGVYFCASSQDLTSGSTDTQYFGPGTRLTVL.

This chain's CDR3 is CASRKQVDTEAFF. In DNA, the CDR3 is TGTGCCAGCAGAAAACAGGTGGACACTGAAGCTTTCTTT. The J gene is TRBJ1-1, the V gene TRBV6-5; D possibly corresponds to TRBD1 (5 bases). The V and J ends lost 6 bases and 3 bases respectively, with 11 bases between them. The germline V gene has CDR1 MNHEY and CDR2 SVGAGI. The CDR3 runs to 13 residues.

This clone was counted only a few times. The V and J genes are TRBV5-1 and TRBJ1-4; TRBD1 matches at 7 bases. The CDR3 is 15 residues long. Germline V gives CDR1 SGHRS, CDR2 YFSETQ. The V segment lost 4 bases and the J segment 5 bases; nucleotides outside the gene matches: 8. Here the CDR3 DNA reads TGCGCCAGCAGCCCTCGGACAGGTTCCAATGAAAAACTGTTTTTT. It translates to CASSPRTGSNEKLFF.

V and J are TRBV10-3 and TRBJ1-2; no definite D call. This CDR3 is built from 13 residues. The V gene's germline CDR1 is ENHRY and CDR2 SYGVKD. V lost 4 bases, J lost 3 bases, and 9 bases lay in between. The CDR3 bases are TGTGCCATCAGTGGGACTGACGACTATGGCTACACCTTC. It translates to CAISGTDDYGYTF.

The sample holds a few counts of this clone. The V and J genes are TRBV19 and TRBJ2-7; perhaps TRBD1 as D (6 bases). V gave up 3 bases and J gave up 1 base, with 16 bases separating them. The germline gives CDR1 LNHDA, CDR2 SQIVND (reference sequence). The CDR3 length is 16 residues. The CDR3 region is CASSINSNRDSYEQYF. The CDR3 DNA reads as TGTGCCAGTAGTATCAATTCTAACAGGGATTCCTACGAGCAGTACTTC.

The table lists this clone with a count of one. The gene calls are TRBV4-3 and TRBJ2-7; D uncertain. CDR1 is LGHNA and CDR2 is YSLEER in the germline V gene. V lost 0 bases to trimming and J lost 1 base, with 13 bases between them. CDR3 length: 16 residues. The CDR3 sequence: CASSQDWAIRSYEQYF. CDR3 nucleotide sequence: TGCGCCAGCAGCCAAGATTGGGCGATAAGGTCCTACGAGCAGTACTTC.

The chain has TRBV9 and TRBJ2-2; D is perhaps TRBD1 (6 bases). V was clipped by 4 bases and J by 0 bases, with 13 bases between them. The CDR3 covers 16 residues. CDR1 and CDR2 (germline): SGDLS, YYNGEE. The CDR3: CASSTRQAPNTGELFF. The DNA for the CDR3 is TGTGCCAGCAGCACCCGACAGGCACCGAACACCGGGGAGCTGTTTTTT.

This clone was detected a few times. The rearrangement links TRBV5-4 to TRBJ2-5; D is perhaps TRBD2 (5 bases). Germline V gives CDR1 SGHNT, CDR2 YYREEE (reference sequence). The CDR3 totals 14 residues. V was cut by 4 bases and J by 3 bases, with 13 bases left in between. CDR3 in amino acids: CASSLTGLKETQYF. The CDR3 bases are TGTGCCAGCAGCCTAACGGGGTTGAAAGAGACCCAGTACTTC.

The chain joins TRBV4-3 to TRBJ2-7; 10 bases line up with TRBD2. This CDR3 contains 14 residues. The V gene's germline CDR1 is LGHNA and CDR2 YSLEER. The J segment lost 5 bases and the V segment lost 2 bases, leaving 3 bases of the junction unmatched. In DNA, the CDR3 is TGCGCCAGCAGCCAAACTAGCGGGGTCCACGAGCAGTACTTC. Amino acids: CASSQTSGVHEQYF.

The V and J genes are TRBV30 and TRBJ1-1; no clear D gene. Germline CDR1 GTSNPN, CDR2 SVGIG (reference sequence). V lost 3 bases and J 4 bases, leaving 18 bases between the germline ends. This CDR3 has 15 amino acids. CDR3 coding DNA: TGTGCCTGGAGCGAAACGGGATTGGGCCCCACTGAAGCTTTCTTT. Amino acids: CAWSETGLGPTEAFF.